Listed below are T cell receptor beta chains from one sample, sequenced in a study of CD8 T cells in ankylosing spondylitis. TCRdb independently ran MiXCR on the 5' RACE reads; one entry per CDR3 protein. The sample has roughly 230,000 distinct CDR3 sequences; more than 15% are singletons. Sample: blood, either unsorted or a sorted T cell fraction (not recorded which). These receptors all stem from a male donor with ankylosing spondylitis or in good health (not recorded which). Each CDR3 is given with its conserved first and last residue. Fields, in order: V gene, clone size, J gene, D gene, CDR3 DNA, CDR3 protein. A D gene is named only where the DNA matches it firmly. Clone sizes are given selectively: once, few, many, or a class where the clone is expanded.

>TRBV20-1|NA|TRBJ2-7|NA
TGCAGTGCTATGGGGGCAGGCAGTGTAGGAGAGCAGTACTTC
CSAMGAGSVGEQYF
>TRBV5-1|NA|TRBJ2-7|TRBD1
TGCGCCAGCAGCGCCAAGGGACAGGACAGCTCCTACGAGCAGTACTTC
CASSAKGQDSSYEQYF
>TRBV30|few|TRBJ2-1|TRBD2
TGTGCCTGGAGTGTCGGGACTAGCGGGATTGGTGAGCAGTTCTTC
CAWSVGTSGIGEQFF
>TRBV4-1|few|TRBJ2-5|NA
TGCGCCAGCAGCCAAGGTACCAGCCCGGCCCAGTACTTC
CASSQGTSPAQYF
>TRBV27|few|TRBJ2-7|NA
TGTGCCAGCACCAACGGAGGCAACGAGCAGTACTTC
CASTNGGNEQYF
>TRBV21-1|NA|TRBJ2-1|NA
TGTGCCAGCCAGACTTGTCCTAGCGGCAACTACAATGAGCAGTTCTTC
CASQTCPSGNYNEQFF
>TRBV15|few|TRBJ2-1|TRBD2
TGTGCCACCAGCGTAGCGGGAGGGCCGGTTGAGCAGTTCTTC
CATSVAGGPVEQFF
>TRBV10-3|many|TRBJ2-2|TRBD2
TGTGCCATCAGTGAGCCGGGACTAGTGACCGGGGAGCTGTTTTTT
CAISEPGLVTGELFF
>TRBV4-1|many|TRBJ1-1|TRBD1
TGCGCCAGCAGCCACGGGACAGTCGAGTACACTGAAGCTTTCTTT
CASSHGTVEYTEAFF
>TRBV21-1|NA|TRBJ2-5|NA
TGTGCCAGCAGCAAAGGCGCGTCATTCGTGGTTCAGACTCAAGAGACCCAGTACTTC
CASSKGASFVVQTQETQYF
>TRBV4-1|NA|TRBJ2-2|TRBD2
TGCGCCAGCAGCCAAGGGACTAGCGGGGGAGTCGGGGAGCTGTTTTTT
CASSQGTSGGVGELFF
>TRBV6-5|NA|TRBJ1-2|NA
TGTGCCAGCAGTTACTCTTGGGAGGGAGACGATGGCTACACCTTC
CASSYSWEGDDGYTF
>TRBV4-1|few|TRBJ1-3|TRBD1
TGCGCCAGCAGGGGGACAGCGATCTCTGGAAACACCATATATTTT
CASRGTAISGNTIYF
>TRBV4-2|NA|TRBJ2-1|TRBD2
TGTGCCAGCAGCCAAGAAGGCGGTGCTAGCGGGAACAATGAGCAGTTCTTC
CASSQEGGASGNNEQFF
>TRBV6-5|NA|TRBJ2-6|TRBD1
TGTGCCAGCAGATACAGGGGGCCTGGGGCCAACGTCCTGACTTTC
CASRYRGPGANVLTF
>TRBV12-3/TRBV12-4|NA|TRBJ2-2|NA
TGTGCCAGCAGTTTTTGGGGGTCCGGGGAGCTGTTTTTT
CASSFWGSGELFF
>TRBV5-1|NA|TRBJ2-5|TRBD1
TGCGCCAGCAGCGTACCTTCGATCGACAGGGTTCAAGAGACCCAGTACTTC
CASSVPSIDRVQETQYF
>TRBV5-6|NA|TRBJ1-5|TRBD1
TGTGCCAGCAGCTTGGGGCAGGGGGCAGGTCAGCCCCAGCATTTT
CASSLGQGAGQPQHF